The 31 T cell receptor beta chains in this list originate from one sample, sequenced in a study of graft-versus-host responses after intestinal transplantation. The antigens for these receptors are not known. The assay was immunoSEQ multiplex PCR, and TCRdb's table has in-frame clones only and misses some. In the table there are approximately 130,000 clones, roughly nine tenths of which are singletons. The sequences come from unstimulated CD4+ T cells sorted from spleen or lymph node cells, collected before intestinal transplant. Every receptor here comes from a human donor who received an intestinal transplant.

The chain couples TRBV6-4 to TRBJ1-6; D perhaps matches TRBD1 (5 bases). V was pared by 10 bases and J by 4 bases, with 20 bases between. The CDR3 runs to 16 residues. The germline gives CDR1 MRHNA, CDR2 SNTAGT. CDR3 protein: CANEMYGHYYNSPLHF. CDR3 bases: TGTGCCAACGAGATGTACGGACACTATTATAATTCACCCCTCCACTTT.

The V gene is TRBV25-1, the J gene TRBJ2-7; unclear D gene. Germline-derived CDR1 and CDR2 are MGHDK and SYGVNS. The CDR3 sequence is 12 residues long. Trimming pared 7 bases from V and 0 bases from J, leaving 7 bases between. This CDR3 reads CASKKSSYEQYF. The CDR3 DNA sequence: TGTGCCAGCAAGAAGAGCTCCTACGAGCAGTACTTC.

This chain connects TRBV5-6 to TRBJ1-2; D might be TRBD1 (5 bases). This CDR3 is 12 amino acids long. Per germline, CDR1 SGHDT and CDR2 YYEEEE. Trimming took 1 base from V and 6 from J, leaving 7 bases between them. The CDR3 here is CASSLRGNGYTF. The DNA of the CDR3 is TGTGCCAGCAGCTTGAGGGGTAATGGCTACACCTTC.

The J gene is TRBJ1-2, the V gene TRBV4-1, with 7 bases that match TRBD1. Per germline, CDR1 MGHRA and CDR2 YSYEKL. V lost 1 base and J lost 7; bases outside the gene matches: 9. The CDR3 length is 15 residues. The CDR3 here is CASSQGQGSLAGYTF. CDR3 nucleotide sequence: TGCGCCAGCAGCCAAGGACAGGGATCCCTCGCTGGCTACACCTTC.

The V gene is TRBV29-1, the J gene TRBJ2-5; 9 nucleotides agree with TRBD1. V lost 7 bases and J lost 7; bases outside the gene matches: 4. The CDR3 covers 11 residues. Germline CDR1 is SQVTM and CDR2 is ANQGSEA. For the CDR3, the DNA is TGCAGCGAATTGACAGGGGGGACCCAGTACTTC. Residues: CSELTGGTQYF.

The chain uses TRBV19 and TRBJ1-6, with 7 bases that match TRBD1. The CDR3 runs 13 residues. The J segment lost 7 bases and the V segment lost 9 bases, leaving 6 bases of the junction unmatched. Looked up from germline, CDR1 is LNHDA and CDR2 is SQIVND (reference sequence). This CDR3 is CASRDRQNSPLHF. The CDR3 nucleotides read TGTGCCAGCCGGGACAGACAAAATTCACCCCTCCACTTT.

The CDR3 reads CASSNPPEQGYGANVLTF. In DNA, the CDR3 is TGTGCCAGCAGCAATCCCCCCGAACAGGGTTATGGGGCCAACGTCCTGACTTTC. This chain connects TRBV21-1 to TRBJ2-6; the D call of TRBD1 is as the table states it, not checked on the DNA. TRBV21-1 is classified as a pseudogene. The CDR3 has 18 amino acids.

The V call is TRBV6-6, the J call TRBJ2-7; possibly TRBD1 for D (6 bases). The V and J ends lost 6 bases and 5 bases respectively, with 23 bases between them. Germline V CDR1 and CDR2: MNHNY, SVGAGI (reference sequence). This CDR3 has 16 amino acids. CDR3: CASRPKNHRVEHEQYF. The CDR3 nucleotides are TGTGCCAGCAGGCCGAAAAATCACAGGGTAGAACACGAGCAGTACTTC.

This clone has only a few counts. For the CDR3, the DNA is TGTGCCAGCAGCCCCCGGACAGGGGCGAACACCGGGGAGCTGTTTTTT. Amino acids: CASSPRTGANTGELFF. J is TRBJ2-2 and V is TRBV7-6, with 9 bases aligning to TRBD1. V lost 5 bases to trimming and J lost 0 bases; unmatched junction nucleotides: 4. The CDR3 loop spans 16 amino acids. Germline V gene sequence: CDR1 SGHVS, CDR2 FNYEAQ.

The CDR3 DNA reads as TGTGCCAGCACCCAGGGCGGGGCAGGCCGACTCTATGGCTACACCTTC. Its protein product is CASTQGGAGRLYGYTF. J is TRBJ1-2 and V is TRBV5-4, with D possibly being TRBD1 (5 bases). The CDR3 extends over 16 amino acids. Germline assignment: CDR1 SGHNT and CDR2 YYREEE (reference sequence). The V gene lost 6 bases and the J gene lost 4 bases, with 22 bases spanning the gap.

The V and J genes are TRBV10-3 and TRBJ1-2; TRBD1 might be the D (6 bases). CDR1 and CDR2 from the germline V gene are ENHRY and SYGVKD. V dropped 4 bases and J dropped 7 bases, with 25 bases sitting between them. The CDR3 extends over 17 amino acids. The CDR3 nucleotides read TGTGCCATCAGTGGATACAGGGAAACCCCTAAGAGGGGTGGCTACACCTTC. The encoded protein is CAISGYRETPKRGGYTF.

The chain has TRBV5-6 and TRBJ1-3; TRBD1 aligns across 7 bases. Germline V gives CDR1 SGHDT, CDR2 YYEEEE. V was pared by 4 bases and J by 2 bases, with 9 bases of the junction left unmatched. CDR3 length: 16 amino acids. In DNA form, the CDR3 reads TGTGCCAGCAGCCCTCCCGGGACAGCCCCTGGAAACACCATATATTTT. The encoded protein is CASSPPGTAPGNTIYF.

CDR3 bases: TGTGCCAGCAAGGGTTGGGAGGGAGAAGGGGCCTACGAGCAGTACTTC. Amino acids: CASKGWEGEGAYEQYF. V gene TRBV25-1 combines with J gene TRBJ2-7; 7 bases fit TRBD2. The CDR3 is made up of 16 amino acids. Per germline, CDR1 MGHDK and CDR2 SYGVNS. J was trimmed by 2 bases and V by 7 bases; bases with no gene match: 14.

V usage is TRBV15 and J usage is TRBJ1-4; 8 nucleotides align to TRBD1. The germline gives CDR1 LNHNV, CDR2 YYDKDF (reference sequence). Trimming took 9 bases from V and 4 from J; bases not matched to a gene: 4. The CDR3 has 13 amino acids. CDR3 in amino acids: CATNRGFNEKLFF. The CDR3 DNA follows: TGTGCCACTAACAGGGGGTTTAATGAAAAACTGTTTTTT. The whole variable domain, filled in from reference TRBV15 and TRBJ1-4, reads DAMVIQNPRYQVTQFGKPVTLSCSQTLNHNVMYWYQQKSSQAPKLLFHYYDKDFNNEADTPDNFQSRRPNTSFCFLDIRSPGLGDTAMYLCATNRGFNEKLFFGSGTQLSVL.

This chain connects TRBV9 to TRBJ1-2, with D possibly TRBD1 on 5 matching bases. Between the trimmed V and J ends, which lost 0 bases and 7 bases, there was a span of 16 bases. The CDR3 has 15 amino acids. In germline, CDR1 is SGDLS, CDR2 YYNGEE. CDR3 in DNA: TGTGCCAGCAGCGTAGAAGTAGGGGATTATGGTGGCTACACCTTC. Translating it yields CASSVEVGDYGGYTF.

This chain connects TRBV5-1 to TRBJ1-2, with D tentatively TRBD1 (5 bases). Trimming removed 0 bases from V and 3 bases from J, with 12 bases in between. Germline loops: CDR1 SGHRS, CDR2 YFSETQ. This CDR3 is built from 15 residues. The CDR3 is CASSLELGGDYGYTF. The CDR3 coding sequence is TGCGCCAGCAGCTTGGAACTGGGGGGAGACTATGGCTACACCTTC.

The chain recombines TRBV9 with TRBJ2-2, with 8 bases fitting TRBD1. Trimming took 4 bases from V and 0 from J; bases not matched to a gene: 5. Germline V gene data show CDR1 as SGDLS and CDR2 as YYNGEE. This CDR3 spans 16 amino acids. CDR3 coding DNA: TGTGCCAGCAGCCAGGGGGCGGCCGCGAACACCGGGGAGCTGTTTTTT. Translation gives CASSQGAAANTGELFF. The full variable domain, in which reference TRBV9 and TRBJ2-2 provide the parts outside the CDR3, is DSGVTQTPKHLITATGQRVTLRCSPRSGDLSVYWYQQSLDQGLQFLIQYYNGEERAKGNILERFSAQQFPDLHSELNLSSLELGDSALYFCASSQGAAANTGELFFGEGSRLTVL.

The CDR3 protein is CASSLRGETGLGETQYF. CDR3 nucleotides: TGCGCCAGCAGCCTACGAGGGGAAACAGGGTTGGGAGAGACCCAGTACTTC. The chain uses TRBV4-1 and TRBJ2-5; a weak D match, TRBD1 (6 bases). Germline V gene sequence: CDR1 MGHRA, CDR2 YSYEKL. V lost 4 bases and J 4 bases, leaving 22 bases between the germline ends. This CDR3 contains 17 residues.

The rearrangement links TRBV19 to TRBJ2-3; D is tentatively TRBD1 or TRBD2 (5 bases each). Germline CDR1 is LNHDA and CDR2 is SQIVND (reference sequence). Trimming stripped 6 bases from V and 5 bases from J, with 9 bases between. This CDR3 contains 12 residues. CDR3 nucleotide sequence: TGTGCCAGTAGCGGGGCTCAAGATACGCAGTATTTT. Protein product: CASSGAQDTQYF.

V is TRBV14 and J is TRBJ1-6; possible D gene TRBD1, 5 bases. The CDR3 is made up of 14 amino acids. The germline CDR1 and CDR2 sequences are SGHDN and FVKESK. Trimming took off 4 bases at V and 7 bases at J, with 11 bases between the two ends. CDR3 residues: CASSPGTWNSPLHF. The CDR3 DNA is TGTGCCAGCAGCCCAGGGACGTGGAATTCACCCCTCCACTTT.

The CDR3 sequence is CASSLLAGADTQYF. The CDR3 coding sequence is TGCGCCAGCAGCTTACTAGCGGGGGCAGATACGCAGTATTTT. The chain has TRBV5-1 and TRBJ2-3, with TRBD2 matching over 11 bases. This CDR3 is 14 amino acids long. The ends lost 2 bases at V and 4 bases at J; junction bases unmatched: 0. Germline V gene lookup returns CDR1 SGHRS and CDR2 YFSETQ.

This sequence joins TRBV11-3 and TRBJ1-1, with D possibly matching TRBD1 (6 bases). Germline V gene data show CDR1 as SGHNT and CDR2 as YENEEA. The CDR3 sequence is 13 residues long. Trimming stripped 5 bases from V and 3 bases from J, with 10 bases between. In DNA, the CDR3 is TGTGCCAGCAGCGCAGACAGGCACACTGAAGCTTTCTTT. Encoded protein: CASSADRHTEAFF.

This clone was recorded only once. CDR3 protein: CASSQNAVQGSDIQYF. The CDR3 DNA sequence: TGTGCCAGCAGCCAAAATGCCGTACAGGGGAGTGACATTCAGTACTTC. The rearrangement uses TRBV4-2 and TRBJ2-4; the match to TRBD1 covers 7 bases. Per germline, CDR1 LGHNA and CDR2 YNFKEQ. Trimming cost V 2 bases and J 8 bases; bases outside gene matches: 12. This CDR3 spans 16 amino acids.

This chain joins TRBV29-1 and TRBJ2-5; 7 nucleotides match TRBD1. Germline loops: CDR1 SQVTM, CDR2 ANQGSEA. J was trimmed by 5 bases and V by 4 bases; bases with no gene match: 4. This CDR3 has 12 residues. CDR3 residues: CSVGDRGETQYF. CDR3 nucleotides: TGCAGCGTTGGGGACAGAGGGGAGACCCAGTACTTC.

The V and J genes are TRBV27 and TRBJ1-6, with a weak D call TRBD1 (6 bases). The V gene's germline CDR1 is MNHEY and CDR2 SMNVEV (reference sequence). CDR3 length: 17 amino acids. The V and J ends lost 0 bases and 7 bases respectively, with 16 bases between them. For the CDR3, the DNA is TGTGCCAGCAGTTTATCTTTTGGGTCAGGGGACAATTCACCCCTCCACTTT. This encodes CASSLSFGSGDNSPLHF.

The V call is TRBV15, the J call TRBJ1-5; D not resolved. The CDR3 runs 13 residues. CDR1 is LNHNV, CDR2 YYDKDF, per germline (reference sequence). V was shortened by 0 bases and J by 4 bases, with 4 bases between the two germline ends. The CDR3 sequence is CATSREFNQPQHF. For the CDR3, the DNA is TGTGCCACCAGCAGAGAGTTTAATCAGCCCCAGCATTTT.

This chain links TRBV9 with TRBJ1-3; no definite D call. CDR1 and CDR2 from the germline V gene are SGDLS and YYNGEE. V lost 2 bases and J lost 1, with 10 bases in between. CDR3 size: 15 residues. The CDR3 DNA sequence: TGTGCCAGCAGCGTGACCGTTGCTTCTGGAAACACCATATATTTT. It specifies CASSVTVASGNTIYF.

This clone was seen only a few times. This chain's CDR3 is CASSPDGLFF. The CDR3 DNA is TGTGCCAGCAGCCCCGATGGCCTGTTTTTT. V usage is TRBV7-9 and J usage is TRBJ1-4; no firm D call. The length of the CDR3 is 10 residues. V was trimmed by 5 bases and J by 14 bases, leaving 9 bases between them. Germline CDR1 SEHNR, CDR2 FQNEAQ (reference sequence).

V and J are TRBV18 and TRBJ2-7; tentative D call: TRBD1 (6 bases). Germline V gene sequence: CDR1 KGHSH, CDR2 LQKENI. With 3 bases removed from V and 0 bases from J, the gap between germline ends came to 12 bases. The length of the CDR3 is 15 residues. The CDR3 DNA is TGTGCCAGCTCACCCTCCCGGACAGCCTCCTACGAGCAGTACTTC. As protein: CASSPSRTASYEQYF.

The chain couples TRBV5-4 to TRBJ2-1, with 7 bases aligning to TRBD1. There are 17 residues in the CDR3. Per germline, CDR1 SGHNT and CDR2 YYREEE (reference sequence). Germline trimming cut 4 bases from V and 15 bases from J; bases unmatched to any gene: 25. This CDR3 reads CASSKTGQFSDPAVGFF. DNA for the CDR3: TGTGCCAGCAGCAAGACAGGGCAGTTCTCCGACCCCGCGGTCGGGTTCTTC.

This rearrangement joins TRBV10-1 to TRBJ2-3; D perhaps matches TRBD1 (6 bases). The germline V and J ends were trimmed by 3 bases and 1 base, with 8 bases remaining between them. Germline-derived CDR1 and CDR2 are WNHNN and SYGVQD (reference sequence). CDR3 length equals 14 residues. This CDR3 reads CASSDRGGTDTQYF. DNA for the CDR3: TGCGCCAGCAGTGACAGGGGTGGCACAGATACGCAGTATTTT.